One sample yielded the 22 T cell receptor beta chains listed below, sequenced in a study of chemoradiotherapy in HPV16-positive cancers. Assay: immunoSEQ multiplex PCR; the TCRdb copy retains only in-frame clones and omits some. This sample has 8,100 or so clones, with around two thirds found just once. Sequenced here: tumor tissue, sampled from a patient who underwent chemoradiotherapy. The receptors stem from a human donor with HPV-associated anogenital cancer.

The rearrangement uses TRBV5-1 and TRBJ2-5, with unresolved D. The V end lost 1 base, the J end lost 5 bases, and 12 bases lay between the germline ends. CDR3 length: 14 amino acids. In germline, CDR1 is SGHRS, CDR2 YFSETQ. The CDR3 region is CASSLLQSAETQYF. The CDR3 DNA is TGCGCCAGCAGCTTGTTACAGTCGGCCGAGACCCAGTACTTC.

This clone was counted a single time. This sequence joins TRBV6-5 and TRBJ2-1; a possible D gene is TRBD1 (6 bases). V was clipped by 0 bases and J by 10 bases, with 13 bases between them. CDR3 length: 14 amino acids. Germline assignment: CDR1 MNHEY and CDR2 SVGAGI. CDR3 in amino acids: CASSYSNLGGEQFF. CDR3 coding DNA: TGTGCCAGCAGTTACTCGAATTTAGGGGGAGAGCAGTTCTTC.

This clone was seen more than once but under ten times. The rearrangement uses TRBV7-3 and TRBJ2-7; the D gene could be TRBD1 or TRBD2 (6 bases each). V was trimmed by 1 base and J by 5 bases, leaving 9 bases between them. Germline-derived CDR1 and CDR2 are SGHTA and FQGTGA. CDR3 length: 13 residues. CDR3 in amino acids: CASSLNREDEQYF. The DNA for the CDR3 is TGTGCCAGCAGCTTAAACAGGGAGGACGAGCAGTACTTC.

The V and J genes are TRBV19 and TRBJ1-1; the D gene is possibly TRBD1 (5 bases). The CDR3 consists of 21 residues. Germline V gene sequence: CDR1 LNHDA, CDR2 SQIVND (reference sequence). Deletions cut 3 bases from V and 0 bases from J, with 29 bases between. The DNA of the CDR3 is TGTGCCAGTAGTATTGCTGGGGGGTACGGAGCCATTGGGGATATGAACACTGAAGCTTTCTTT. It codes for CASSIAGGYGAIGDMNTEAFF.

CDR3 in amino acids: CASSQVGARRGYGYTF. The CDR3 DNA is TGTGCCAGCAGCCAAGTCGGGGCCCGGCGGGGCTATGGCTACACCTTC. The V call is TRBV14, the J call TRBJ1-2, with D tentatively TRBD1 (5 bases). V was cut by 1 base and J by 4 bases, with 16 bases left in between. CDR1 and CDR2 from the germline V gene are SGHDN and FVKESK. The CDR3 runs 16 residues. The entire variable domain, with the rest obtained from reference TRBV14 and TRBJ1-2, is as follows: EAGVTQFPSHSVIEKGQTVTLRCDPISGHDNLYWYRRVMGKEIKFLLHFVKESKQDESGMPNNRFLAERTGGTYSTLKVQPAELEDSGVYFCASSQVGARRGYGYTFGSGTRLTVV.

The V and J genes are TRBV10-3 and TRBJ1-5, with 11 bases identical to TRBD1. Trimming at V came to 5 bases and at J to 5 bases, leaving 17 bases not matched to a gene. CDR1 and CDR2 from the germline V gene are ENHRY and SYGVKD. The CDR3 extends over 19 amino acids. The CDR3 region is CAISQRPGQGARGDQPQHF. CDR3 DNA sequence: TGTGCCATCAGTCAGCGCCCCGGACAGGGGGCCCGGGGTGATCAGCCCCAGCATTTT.

This sequence joins TRBV15 and TRBJ2-7; D not certain. This CDR3 region has 13 residues. Germline V gene sequence: CDR1 LNHNV, CDR2 YYDKDF (reference sequence). V lost 0 bases and J lost 6, with 9 bases in between. The CDR3 coding sequence is TGTGCCACCAGCAGAGATCTGCCAGGCGAGCAGTACTTC. As protein: CATSRDLPGEQYF.

In its sample, this clone was seen a few times. The chain carries TRBV12-5 and TRBJ2-1, with a tentative D call TRBD1 (5 bases). The CDR3 covers 15 residues. The V gene's germline CDR1 is LGHNT and CDR2 FRNRAP. V was shortened by 1 base and J by 6 bases, with 13 bases between the two germline ends. CDR3 coding DNA: TGTGCTAGTGGTTTGGATACGTTCAGGGTCAATGAGCAGTTCTTC. Residues: CASGLDTFRVNEQFF.

The CDR3 sequence: CASSHTLGQGLAYGYTF. In nucleotides, the CDR3 is TGCGCCAGCAGTCACACGCTTGGACAGGGCCTGGCCTATGGCTACACCTTC. The chain combines TRBV5-1 with TRBJ1-2; 8 nucleotides line up with TRBD1. The trim removed 5 bases at V and 4 bases at J, leaving 16 bases unmatched. The CDR3 is made up of 17 amino acids. Per the germline V gene, CDR1 is SGHRS and CDR2 is YFSETQ.

As DNA, the CDR3 is TGTGCCAGCAGCGCCAGTTCAGGACAGGGGGCAGGATCACCCCTCCACTTT. It yields the protein CASSASSGQGAGSPLHF. The chain recombines TRBV9 with TRBJ1-6, with 11 bases lining up with TRBD1. The CDR3 has 17 residues. Per the germline V gene, CDR1 is SGDLS and CDR2 is YYNGEE. V dropped 3 bases and J dropped 10; count of bases not matched to a gene: 12.

The V and J genes are TRBV5-4 and TRBJ1-5; maybe TRBD1 (5 bases). V was trimmed by 4 bases and J by 0 bases, leaving 11 bases between them. CDR3 length: 15 residues. Germline V gene lookup returns CDR1 SGHNT and CDR2 YYREEE (reference sequence). For the CDR3, the DNA is TGTGCCAGCAGCCTACAGGCTTATAGCAATCAGCCCCAGCATTTT. Protein sequence: CASSLQAYSNQPQHF.

The rearrangement uses TRBV5-4 and TRBJ2-3; D is possibly TRBD2 (5 bases). The length of the CDR3 is 16 residues. Germline V gene data show CDR1 as SGHNT and CDR2 as YYREEE (reference sequence). V was trimmed by 0 bases and J by 2 bases, leaving 13 bases between them. The CDR3 loop is CASSLGGRSSTDTQYF. The CDR3 nucleotides are TGTGCCAGCAGCTTGGGTGGGAGATCATCCACAGATACGCAGTATTTT.

This rearrangement joins TRBV11-2 to TRBJ1-4; the D gene is possibly TRBD1 (6 bases). V was clipped by 1 base and J by 6 bases, with 18 bases between them. CDR3 size: 17 residues. Germline-derived CDR1 and CDR2 are SGHAT and FQNNGV. CDR3 bases: TGTGCCAGCAGCTTAGTCGGCGGGGGGCGGCTGGATGAAAAACTGTTTTTT. Residues: CASSLVGGGRLDEKLFF. Supplemented by reference TRBV11-2 and TRBJ1-4, the full variable domain reads EAGVAQSPRYKIIEKRQSVAFWCNPISGHATLYWYQQILGQGPKLLIQFQNNGVVDDSQLPKDRFSAERLKGVDSTLKIQPAKLEDSAVYLCASSLVGGGRLDEKLFFGSGTQLSVL.

By share of the sample, this clone is large. V and J are TRBV7-6 and TRBJ2-5; possibly TRBD2 for D (6 bases). The length of the CDR3 is 16 residues. CDR1 is SGHVS and CDR2 is FNYEAQ in the germline V gene. Trimming pared 0 bases from V and 4 bases from J, leaving 15 bases between. CDR3 bases: TGTGCCAGCAGCTTAGCGCGGTGGCAGGGAGGAGAGACCCAGTACTTC. It encodes CASSLARWQGGETQYF.

V usage is TRBV6-5 and J usage is TRBJ2-3, with D possibly TRBD1 on 6 matching bases. Trimming cost V 6 bases and J 4 bases, with 14 bases left between them. This CDR3 contains 14 residues. In germline, CDR1 is MNHEY, CDR2 SVGAGI. The CDR3 reads CASSREQGPDTQYF. CDR3 in DNA: TGTGCCAGCAGCCGAGAACAGGGCCCAGATACGCAGTATTTT.

CDR3 bases: TGTGCCAGCAGCCCATACAGGGACACTGAAGCTTTCTTT. It codes for CASSPYRDTEAFF. The V gene is TRBV7-9, the J gene TRBJ1-1; D is perhaps TRBD1 (6 bases). Germline V CDR1 and CDR2: SEHNR, FQNEAQ (reference sequence). Trimming stripped 5 bases from V and 3 bases from J, with 10 bases between. This CDR3 has 13 residues.

The chain is built from TRBV7-9 and TRBJ2-7; TRBD1 agrees at 9 bases. Germline lookup yields CDR1 SEHNR and CDR2 FQNEAQ (reference sequence). The CDR3 sequence is 16 residues long. V lost 6 bases to trimming and J lost 2 bases; unmatched junction nucleotides: 11. This CDR3 is CASSSEDGTGPYEQYF. CDR3 DNA sequence: TGTGCCAGCAGTTCAGAGGATGGGACAGGGCCCTACGAGCAGTACTTC.

The chain combines TRBV28 with TRBJ1-5; TRBD1 aligns across 8 bases. This CDR3 region has 14 residues. With V trimmed by 7 bases and J by 7 bases, 9 bases remained unmatched. Germline-derived CDR1 and CDR2 are MDHEN and SYDVKM. As DNA, the CDR3 is TGTGCCAGCACCGAAGACAGGGGCTACCAGCCCCAGCATTTT. Translation: CASTEDRGYQPQHF. The entire variable domain, with the rest obtained from reference TRBV28 and TRBJ1-5, is as follows: DVKVTQSSRYLVKRTGEKVFLECVQDMDHENMFWYRQDPGLGLRLIYFSYDVKMKEKGDIPEGYSVSREKKERFSLILESASTNQTSMYLCASTEDRGYQPQHFGDGTRLSIL.

The chain joins TRBV10-2 to TRBJ2-3; D uncertain. The length of the CDR3 is 15 residues. In germline, CDR1 is WSHSY, CDR2 SAAADI. Trimming pared 2 bases from V and 1 base from J, leaving 10 bases between. The chain's CDR3 is CASSEDETGTDTQYF. The DNA for the CDR3 is TGCGCCAGCAGTGAGGACGAGACGGGCACAGATACGCAGTATTTT.

This chain uses TRBV28 with TRBJ1-2, with 7 bases matching TRBD1. With 5 bases clipped from V and 4 bases from J, the junction kept 4 bases outside the gene matches. This CDR3 contains 13 residues. The germline CDR1 and CDR2 sequences are MDHEN and SYDVKM. The CDR3 here is CASSRTGGYGYTF. For the CDR3, the DNA is TGTGCCAGCAGTAGGACAGGAGGCTATGGCTACACCTTC.

The J gene is TRBJ1-3, the V gene TRBV7-9; D gene unclear. CDR1 SEHNR and CDR2 FQNEAQ come from the germline V gene (reference sequence). The CDR3 is made up of 13 amino acids. V lost 2 bases, J lost 4 bases, and 6 bases lay in between. CDR3: CASSLLDGNTIYF. CDR3 DNA: TGTGCCAGCAGCTTACTAGACGGAAACACCATATATTTT.

This clone was seen more than once but under ten times. The CDR3 spells CASSLKAGDAPLHF. CDR3 sequence (DNA): TGTGCCAGCAGCTTAAAGGCAGGGGACGCACCCCTCCACTTT. This sequence joins TRBV7-3 and TRBJ1-6; weak D call: TRBD1 (6 bases). The germline V gene has CDR1 SGHTA and CDR2 FQGTGA. Trimming stripped 1 base from V and 11 bases from J, with 12 bases between. The CDR3 contains 14 residues.